This T cell receptor (beta chain) came from a study of response to subunit inactivated influenza vaccine. This clonotype occurred many times. No antigen is known for it. TCRdb reprocessed the RT-PCR reads via MiXCR and lists one record per CDR3 protein. This table holds about 530,000 distinct CDR3 sequences, 10% to 15% found once. This CDR3 is 13 amino acids long. Germline V gene sequence: CDR1 MNHNY, CDR2 SVGAGI (reference sequence). V lost 2 bases and J 2 bases, leaving 5 bases between the germline ends. The study, taken as a whole, reports: New T cells are recruited in small numbers by each seasonal influenza vaccination, according to the authors' suggestion.

The specimen was PBMCs from blood, collected 45 days after vaccination. The sequence was collected from a man aged 50 to 60 who received an inactivated influenza vaccine. V is TRBV6-6 and J is TRBJ2-3, with D unresolved. CDR3 sequence reads: CASSYQYTDTQYF. The CDR3 region has the DNA TGTGCCAGCAGTTACCAATACACAGATACGCAGTATTTT.